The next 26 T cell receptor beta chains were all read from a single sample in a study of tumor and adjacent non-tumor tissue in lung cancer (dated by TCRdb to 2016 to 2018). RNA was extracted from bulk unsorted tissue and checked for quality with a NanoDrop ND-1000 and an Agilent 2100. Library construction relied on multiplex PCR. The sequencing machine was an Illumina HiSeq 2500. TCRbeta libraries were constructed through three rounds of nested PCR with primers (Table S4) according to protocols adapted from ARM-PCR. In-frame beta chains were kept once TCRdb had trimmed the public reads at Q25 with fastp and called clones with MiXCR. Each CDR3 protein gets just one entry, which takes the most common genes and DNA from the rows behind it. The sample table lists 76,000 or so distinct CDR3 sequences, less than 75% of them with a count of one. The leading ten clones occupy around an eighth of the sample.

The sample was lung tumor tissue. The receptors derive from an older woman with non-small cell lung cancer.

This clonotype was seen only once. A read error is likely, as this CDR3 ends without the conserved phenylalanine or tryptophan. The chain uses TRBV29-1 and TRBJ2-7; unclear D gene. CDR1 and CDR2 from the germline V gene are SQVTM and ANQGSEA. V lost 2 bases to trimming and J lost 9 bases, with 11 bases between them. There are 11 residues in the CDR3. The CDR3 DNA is TGCAGCGTTGAAAGTGAATCCGTGCAGTACTTA. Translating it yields CSVESESVQYL.

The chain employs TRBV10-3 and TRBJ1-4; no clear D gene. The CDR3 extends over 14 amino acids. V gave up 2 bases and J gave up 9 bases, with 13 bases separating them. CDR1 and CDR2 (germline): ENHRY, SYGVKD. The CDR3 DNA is TGTGCCATCAGTGAGAGGGCAGACCGTAAAAAACTGTTTTTT. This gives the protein CAISERADRKKLFF.

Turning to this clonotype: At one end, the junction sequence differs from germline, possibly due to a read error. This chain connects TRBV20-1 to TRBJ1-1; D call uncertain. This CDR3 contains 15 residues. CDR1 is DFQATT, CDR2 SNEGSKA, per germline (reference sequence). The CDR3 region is CNAARTGRRNTEALF. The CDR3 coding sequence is TGCAATGCTGCAAGAACCGGACGGAGGAACACTGAAGCTTTATTT.

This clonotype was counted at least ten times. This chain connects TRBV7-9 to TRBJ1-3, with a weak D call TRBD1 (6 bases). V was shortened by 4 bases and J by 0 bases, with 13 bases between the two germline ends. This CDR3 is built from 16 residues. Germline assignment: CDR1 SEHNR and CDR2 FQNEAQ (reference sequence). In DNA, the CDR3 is TGTGCCAGCAGCTCCCGGGGGGCGAGCTCTGGAAACACCATATATTTT. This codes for CASSSRGASSGNTIYF. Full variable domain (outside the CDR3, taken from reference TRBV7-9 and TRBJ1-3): DTGVSQNPRHKITKRGQNVTFRCDPISEHNRLYWYRQTLGQGPEFLTYFQNEAQLEKSRLLSDRFSAERPKGSFSTLEIQRTEQGDSAMYLCASSSRGASSGNTIYFGEGSWLTVV.

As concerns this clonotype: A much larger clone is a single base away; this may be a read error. The chain's CDR3 is CDSSTTGAGINTEAFF. CDR3 DNA: TGTGACAGCAGTACTACCGGGGCAGGGATAAACACTGAAGCTTTCTTT. The chain recombines TRBV28 with TRBJ1-1; tentatively, D is TRBD1 (5 bases). The CDR3 has 16 amino acids. The germline V gene has CDR1 MDHEN and CDR2 SYDVKM.

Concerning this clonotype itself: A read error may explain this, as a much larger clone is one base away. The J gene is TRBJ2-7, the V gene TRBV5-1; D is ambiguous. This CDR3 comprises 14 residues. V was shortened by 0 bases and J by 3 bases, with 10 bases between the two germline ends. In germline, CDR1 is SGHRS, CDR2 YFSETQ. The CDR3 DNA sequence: TGCGCCAGCAGCTTGGCTATTGACGGCTACGAGCAGTACTTC. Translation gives CASSLAIDGYEQYF.

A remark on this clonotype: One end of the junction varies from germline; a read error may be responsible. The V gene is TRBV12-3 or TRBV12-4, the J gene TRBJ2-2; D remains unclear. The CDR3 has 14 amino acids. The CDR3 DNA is TGTGTCAGCAGTTCCCTCCTTAGCACTGGGGAGCTGTTTTTT. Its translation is CVSSSLLSTGELFF.

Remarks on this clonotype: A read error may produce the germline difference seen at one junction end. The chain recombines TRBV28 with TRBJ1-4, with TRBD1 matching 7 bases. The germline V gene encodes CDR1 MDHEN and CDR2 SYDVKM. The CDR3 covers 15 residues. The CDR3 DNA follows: TGTGCCAGCAGCCTTCTGACAGGGTCTAAAGAAAAACTGTATTTT. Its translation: CASSLLTGSKEKLYF.

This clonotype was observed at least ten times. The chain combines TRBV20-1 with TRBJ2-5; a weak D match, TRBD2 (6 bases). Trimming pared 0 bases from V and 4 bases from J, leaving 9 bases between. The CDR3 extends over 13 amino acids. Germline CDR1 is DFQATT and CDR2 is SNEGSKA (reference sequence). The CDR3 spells CSARDGGRETQYF. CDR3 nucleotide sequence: TGCAGTGCTAGAGATGGAGGGAGAGAGACCCAGTACTTC.

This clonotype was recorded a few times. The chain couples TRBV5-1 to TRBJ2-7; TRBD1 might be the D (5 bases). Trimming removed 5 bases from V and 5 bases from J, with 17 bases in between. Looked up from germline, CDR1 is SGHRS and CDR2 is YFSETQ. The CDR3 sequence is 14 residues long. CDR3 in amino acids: CASRFSGIGHEQYF. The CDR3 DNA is TGCGCCAGCAGGTTTTCAGGGATCGGCCACGAGCAGTACTTC.

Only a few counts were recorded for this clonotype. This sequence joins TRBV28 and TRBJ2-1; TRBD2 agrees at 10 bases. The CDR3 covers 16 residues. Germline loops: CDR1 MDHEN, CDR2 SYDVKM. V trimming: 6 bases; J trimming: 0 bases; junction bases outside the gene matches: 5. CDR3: CASSGTSESSYNEQFF. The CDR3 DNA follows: TGTGCCAGCAGCGGGACTAGCGAAAGCTCCTACAATGAGCAGTTCTTC.

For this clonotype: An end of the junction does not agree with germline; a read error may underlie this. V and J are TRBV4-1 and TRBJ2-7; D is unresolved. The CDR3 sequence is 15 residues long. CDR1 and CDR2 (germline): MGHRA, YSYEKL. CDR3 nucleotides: TGCGCCAGCAGCCAAAACCGGAACGGATCCTGCGAGCAGTACTTC. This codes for CASSQNRNGSCEQYF.

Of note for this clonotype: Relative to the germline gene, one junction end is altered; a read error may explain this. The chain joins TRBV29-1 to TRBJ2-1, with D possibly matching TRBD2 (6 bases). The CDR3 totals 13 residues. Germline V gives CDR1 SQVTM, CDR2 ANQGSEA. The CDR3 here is CSVRLDSISEQFF. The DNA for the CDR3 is TGCAGCGTTCGACTAGATTCGATCAGTGAGCAATTCTTC.

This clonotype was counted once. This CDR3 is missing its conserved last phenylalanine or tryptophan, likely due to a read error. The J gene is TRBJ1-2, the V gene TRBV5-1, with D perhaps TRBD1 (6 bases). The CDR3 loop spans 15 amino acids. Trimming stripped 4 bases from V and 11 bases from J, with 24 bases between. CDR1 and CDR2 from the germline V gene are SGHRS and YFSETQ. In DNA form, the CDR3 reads TGCGCCAGCAGCCCAAGCCCAATTGGGGGCATATGGTACACCTTA. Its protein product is CASSPSPIGGIWYTL.

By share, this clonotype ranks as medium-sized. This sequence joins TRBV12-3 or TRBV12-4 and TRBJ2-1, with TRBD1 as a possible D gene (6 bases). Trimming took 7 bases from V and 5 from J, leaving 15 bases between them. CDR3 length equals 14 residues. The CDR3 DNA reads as TGTGCCAGCACCTACAGACAGGCTGACAATGAGCAGTTCTTC. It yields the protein CASTYRQADNEQFF.

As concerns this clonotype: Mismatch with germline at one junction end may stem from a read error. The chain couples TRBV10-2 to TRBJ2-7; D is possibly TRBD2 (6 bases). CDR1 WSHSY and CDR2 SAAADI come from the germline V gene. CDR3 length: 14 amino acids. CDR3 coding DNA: TGTGCCAGCAGTGCGCTAGCGCTTAGTCGACACCAATACTTC. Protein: CASSALALSRHQYF.

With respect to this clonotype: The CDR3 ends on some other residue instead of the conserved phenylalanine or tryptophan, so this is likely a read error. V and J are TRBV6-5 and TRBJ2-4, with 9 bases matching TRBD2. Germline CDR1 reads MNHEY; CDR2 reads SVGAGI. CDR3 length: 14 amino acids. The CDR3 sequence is CASSAGTSINIQYS. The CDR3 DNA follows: TGTGCTAGCAGCGCCGGGACTAGCATAAACATTCAGTACTCC.

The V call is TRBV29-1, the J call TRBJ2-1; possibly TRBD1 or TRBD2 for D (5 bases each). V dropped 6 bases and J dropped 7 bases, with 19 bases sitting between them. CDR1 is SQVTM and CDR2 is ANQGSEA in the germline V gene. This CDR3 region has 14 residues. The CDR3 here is CSVKQVRGHNEQFF. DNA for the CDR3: TGCAGCGTGAAACAGGTTAGAGGGCATAATGAGCAGTTCTTC.

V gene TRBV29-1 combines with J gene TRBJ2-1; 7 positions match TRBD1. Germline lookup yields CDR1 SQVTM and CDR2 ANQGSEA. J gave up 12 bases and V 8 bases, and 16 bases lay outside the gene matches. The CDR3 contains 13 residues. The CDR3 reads CSFRQGQDNGQFF. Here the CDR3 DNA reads TGCAGCTTTCGACAGGGTCAGGACAACGGGCAGTTCTTC.

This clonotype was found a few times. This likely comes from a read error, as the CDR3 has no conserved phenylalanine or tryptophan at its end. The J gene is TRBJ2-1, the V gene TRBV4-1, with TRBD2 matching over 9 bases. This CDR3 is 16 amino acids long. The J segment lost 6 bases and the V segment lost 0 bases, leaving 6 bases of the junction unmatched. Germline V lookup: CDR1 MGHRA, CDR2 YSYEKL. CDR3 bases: TGCGCCAGCAGCCAAGATTCCGCGGGAGGGTTCAATGAGCAGTTCTCC. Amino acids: CASSQDSAGGFNEQFS.

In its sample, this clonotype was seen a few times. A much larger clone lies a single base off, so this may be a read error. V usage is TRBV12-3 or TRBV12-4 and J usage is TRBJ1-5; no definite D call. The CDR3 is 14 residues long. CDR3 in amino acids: CASSPRAKNQSQHF. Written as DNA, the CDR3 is TGTGCCAGCAGTCCTCGGGCTAAGAATCAGTCCCAGCATTTT.

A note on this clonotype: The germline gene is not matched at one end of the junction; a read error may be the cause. CDR3 sequence (DNA): TGTGCCAGGAGCTCCCTATGCGGGGTCGGCGACAATGAGCAGTTCTTC. The encoded protein is CARSSLCGVGDNEQFF. The gene calls are TRBV11-3 and TRBJ2-1, with TRBD2 as a possible D gene (6 bases). This CDR3 is 16 amino acids long. In germline, CDR1 is SGHNT, CDR2 YENEEA.

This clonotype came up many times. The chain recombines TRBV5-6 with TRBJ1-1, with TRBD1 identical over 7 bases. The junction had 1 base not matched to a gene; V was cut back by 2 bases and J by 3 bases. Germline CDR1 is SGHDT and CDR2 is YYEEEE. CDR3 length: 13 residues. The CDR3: CASSFGTDTEAFF. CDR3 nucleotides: TGTGCCAGCAGCTTTGGGACAGACACTGAAGCTTTCTTT.

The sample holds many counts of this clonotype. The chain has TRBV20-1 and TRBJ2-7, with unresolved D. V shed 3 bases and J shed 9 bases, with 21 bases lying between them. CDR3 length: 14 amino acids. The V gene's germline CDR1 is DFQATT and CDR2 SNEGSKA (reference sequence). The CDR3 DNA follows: TGCAGTGCTAGCCCCCTCGATCGGTCAGTGGGGCAGTACTTC. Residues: CSASPLDRSVGQYF.

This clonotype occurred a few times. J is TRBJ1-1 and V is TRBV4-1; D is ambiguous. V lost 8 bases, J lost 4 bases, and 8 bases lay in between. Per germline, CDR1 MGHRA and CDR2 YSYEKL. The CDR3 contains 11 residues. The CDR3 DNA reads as TGCGCCAGCTTCGGTGGCACTGAAGCTTTCTTT. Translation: CASFGGTEAFF.

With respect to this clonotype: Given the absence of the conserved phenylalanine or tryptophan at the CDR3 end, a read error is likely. Here the CDR3 DNA reads TGTGCCGGCAGACGGGACAGATTCGGGGACACTGAAGCTTTCCTT. Protein sequence: CAGRRDRFGDTEAFL. The chain uses TRBV6-5 and TRBJ1-1, with 7 bases aligning to TRBD1. The CDR3 length is 15 residues. CDR1 and CDR2 (germline): MNHEY, SVGAGI.